These T cell receptor beta chains were read from a single sample in a study of PD-L1 blockade in urothelial cancer. The data were produced by immunoSEQ multiplex PCR, yet TCRdb's version contains in-frame clones alone and is incomplete. The sample has around 110,000 clones, 75% to 90% seen once. The specimen comprised PBMCs, sampled around atezolizumab (anti-PD-L1) treatment. Receptors were obtained from a man aged 60 to 75 with urothelial cancer. Each CDR3 is given with its conserved first and last residue. The D gene is left open where the match is weak. Clone sizes are given selectively: once, few, many, or a class where the clone is expanded.

- | TRBJ1-2 | TRBD1 | TRBV5-1 | CASSEDRGVYGYTF | TGCGCCAGCAGCGAGGACAGGGGCGTCTATGGCTACACCTTC
- | TRBJ1-1 | TRBD1 | TRBV7-9 | CASSLMTTGDTEAFF | TGTGCCAGCAGCTTAATGACCACAGGGGACACTGAAGCTTTCTTT
- | TRBJ2-2 | TRBD2 | TRBV18 | CASSPKVAGGSNTGELFF | TGTGCCAGCTCACCAAAGGTAGCGGGAGGTTCGAACACCGGGGAGCTGTTTTTT
- | TRBJ2-3 | - | TRBV18 | CASSPRRDTDTQYF | TGTGCCAGCTCGCCCAGGCGGGACACAGATACGCAGTATTTT
- | TRBJ1-1 | - | TRBV11-1 | CASTTPEQDTEAFF | TGTGCCAGCACTACCCCCGAGCAAGACACTGAAGCTTTCTTT
- | TRBJ2-7 | TRBD1 | TRBV7-9 | CASSLWGTGTYEQYF | TGTGCCAGCAGCTTATGGGGGACAGGAACCTACGAGCAGTACTTC
- | TRBJ2-3 | TRBD2 | TRBV10-3 | CAISEGVAGGGTDTQYF | TGTGCCATCAGTGAGGGGGTAGCGGGAGGGGGCACAGATACGCAGTATTTT
- | TRBJ1-2 | TRBD1 | TRBV5-1 | CASSFFGTGTANYGYTF | TGCGCCAGCAGCTTCTTCGGGACAGGGACAGCTAACTATGGCTACACCTTC
- | TRBJ2-1 | TRBD1 | TRBV28 | CASSPTLGQGADEQFF | TGTGCCAGCAGCCCCACTTTGGGACAGGGGGCAGATGAGCAGTTCTTC
- | TRBJ2-1 | TRBD1 | TRBV9 | CASSVGQGGNEQFF | TGTGCCAGCAGCGTGGGACAGGGGGGCAATGAGCAGTTCTTC
- | TRBJ2-3 | TRBD2 | TRBV2 | CASRLAGPTDTQYF | TGTGCCAGCAGACTAGCGGGGCCTACAGATACGCAGTATTTT
- | TRBJ2-1 | TRBD1 | TRBV2 | CASRGPGQRNEQFF | TGTGCCAGCAGGGGACCGGGACAGAGAAATGAGCAGTTCTTC
- | TRBJ1-5 | TRBD1 | TRBV6-1 | CATWDRVNQPQHF | TGTGCCACCTGGGACAGGGTGAATCAGCCCCAGCATTTT
- | TRBJ2-1 | TRBD2 | TRBV10-1 | CASSEKGRLAGGSNNEQFF | TGCGCCAGCAGTGAAAAGGGCCGACTAGCGGGAGGGTCAAACAATGAGCAGTTCTTC
once | TRBJ2-2 | - | TRBV19 | CASSIGGTGELFF | TGTGCCAGTAGTATAGGAGGAACCGGGGAGCTGTTTTTT
- | TRBJ1-2 | - | TRBV6-5 | CASSYVPGLNYGYTF | TGTGCCAGCAGTTACGTGCCAGGGCTCAACTATGGCTACACCTTC
- | TRBJ2-1 | - | TRBV10-3 | CAIKSSNGAYNEQFF | TGTGCCATCAAATCTAGTAACGGCGCCTACAATGAGCAGTTCTTC
- | TRBJ1-2 | - | TRBV2 | CASSETRDYGYTF | TGTGCCAGCAGTGAAACCAGGGACTATGGCTACACCTTC
- | TRBJ2-7 | - | TRBV6-5 | CASSLAPSSSYEQYF | TGTGCCAGCAGCTTAGCGCCCTCGAGCTCCTACGAGCAGTACTTC
- | TRBJ2-5 | - | TRBV9 | CASGGGETQYF | TGTGCCAGCGGTGGAGGGGAGACCCAGTACTTC
- | TRBJ2-7 | TRBD2 | TRBV7-2 | CASSLAGLAGVNEQYF | TGTGCCAGCAGCTTAGCCGGACTAGCGGGAGTGAACGAGCAGTACTTC
- | TRBJ2-7 | - | TRBV6-5 | CASSYRRVTYEQYF | TGTGCCAGCAGTTATAGGCGGGTAACCTACGAGCAGTACTTC
- | TRBJ2-7 | TRBD1 | TRBV6-5 | CASSQDRGGEQYF | TGTGCCAGCAGTCAGGACAGGGGAGGCGAGCAGTACTTC
- | TRBJ2-1 | - | TRBV5-1 | CASSYQRDNEQFF | TGCGCCAGCAGCTACCAGCGGGACAATGAGCAGTTCTTC
- | TRBJ2-7 | - | TRBV18 | CASSPPGHYEQYF | TGTGCCAGCTCACCACCAGGACACTACGAGCAGTACTTC
- | TRBJ2-7 | TRBD2 | TRBV4-1 | CASSQETTSGSDYEQYF | TGCGCCAGCAGCCAAGAGACGACTAGCGGGAGTGACTACGAGCAGTACTTC
- | TRBJ2-5 | - | TRBV28 | CASQRGGGIETQYF | TGTGCCAGCCAAAGGGGGGGAGGCATAGAGACCCAGTACTTC
- | TRBJ1-3 | - | TRBV21-1 | CASSRGVEGDSGNTIYF | TGTGCCAGCAGCCGGGGAGTAGAGGGTGACTCTGGAAACACCATATATTTT
- | TRBJ2-6 | - | TRBV13 | CASSLFGGANVLTF | TGTGCCAGCAGCTTATTCGGTGGGGCCAACGTCCTGACTTTC
- | TRBJ2-5 | - | TRBV10-2 | CASQIGGETQYF | TGCGCCAGCCAGATAGGAGGAGAGACCCAGTACTTC
few | TRBJ2-5 | TRBD1 | TRBV5-1 | CASSPGQRGETQYF | TGCGCCAGCAGCCCGGGACAGAGGGGGGAGACCCAGTACTTC
once | TRBJ2-7 | - | TRBV4-1 | CASSPTGSLSYEQYF | TGCGCCAGCAGCCCCACCGGGTCCCTATCCTACGAGCAGTACTTC
- | TRBJ2-1 | - | TRBV5-4 | CASSLSLADNEQFF | TGTGCCAGCAGCTTGAGTCTAGCAGACAATGAGCAGTTCTTC
- | TRBJ1-3 | TRBD1 | TRBV6-5 | CASRPQGSGNTIYF | TGTGCCAGCAGACCACAGGGGTCCGGAAACACCATATATTTT
- | TRBJ1-1 | - | TRBV6-5 | CASSYLNGNTEAFF | TGTGCCAGCAGTTACTTGAACGGGAATACTGAAGCTTTCTTT
- | TRBJ2-7 | TRBD1 | TRBV28 | CASSLGTEFYEQYF | TGTGCCAGCAGTTTAGGGACAGAATTCTACGAGCAGTACTTC
- | TRBJ2-6 | - | TRBV7-9 | CASSMREKPPGANVLTF | TGTGCCAGCAGTATGCGGGAAAAACCCCCTGGGGCCAACGTCCTGACTTTC
- | TRBJ2-1 | TRBD1 | TRBV5-6 | CASSFGTGAYNEQFF | TGTGCCAGCAGCTTTGGGACAGGGGCGTACAATGAGCAGTTCTTC
- | TRBJ1-1 | TRBD1 | TRBV5-1 | CASSFGQGLTEAFF | TGCGCCAGCAGCTTCGGACAGGGCCTAACTGAAGCTTTCTTT
- | TRBJ2-3 | TRBD2 | TRBV28 | CASRLAGVRDTQYF | TGTGCCAGTAGATTAGCGGGAGTGCGAGATACGCAGTATTTT
- | TRBJ2-5 | - | TRBV18 | CASSPQEQETQYF | TGTGCCAGCTCACCCCAGGAACAAGAGACCCAGTACTTC
- | TRBJ2-1 | TRBD2 | TRBV4-2 | CASSQDGLAGVNEQFF | TGTGCCAGCAGCCAAGATGGGCTAGCGGGAGTAAATGAGCAGTTCTTC